The clone carrying this TCR beta chain was detected only a few times. Antigen: not known. These data belong to a study of beta chain features in type 1 diabetes. Reverse transcription of all isolated RNA meant that expressed TCRB transcripts were sequenced. Profiled with immunoSEQ multiplex PCR; TCRdb holds only in-frame clones, not every one. The data show about 740,000 clones, around an eighth seen once. Sorting based on CD45RO/CCR7/CD25/CD127/CD95/CD27 separated CD4+ naive, central memory, regulatory and stem cell-like memory cells. Study outcomes and limitations: TCRB CDR3s were moderately but significantly shorter in Type 1 diabetes patients in all four CD4+ subsets. Compared to healthy donors, patients appeared to have naive, central memory and Treg TCRB repertoires that were more alike. Any HLA type influence on TCRB rearrangement was left unresolved here.

CDR3 length: 11 residues. The germline V gene encodes CDR1 SQVTM and CDR2 ANQGSEA. Between the trimmed V and J ends, which lost 7 bases and 6 bases, there was a span of 12 bases. The genes are TRBV29-1 and TRBJ1-1, with a possible D match to TRBD1 (6 bases). Sequenced: naive CD4+ T cells from blood. This TCR derives from a man between 18 and 35 years old with type 1 diabetes. The CDR3 region has the DNA TGCAGCGGGACAGATGAGGCTGAAGCTTTCTTT. As protein: CSGTDEAEAFF.